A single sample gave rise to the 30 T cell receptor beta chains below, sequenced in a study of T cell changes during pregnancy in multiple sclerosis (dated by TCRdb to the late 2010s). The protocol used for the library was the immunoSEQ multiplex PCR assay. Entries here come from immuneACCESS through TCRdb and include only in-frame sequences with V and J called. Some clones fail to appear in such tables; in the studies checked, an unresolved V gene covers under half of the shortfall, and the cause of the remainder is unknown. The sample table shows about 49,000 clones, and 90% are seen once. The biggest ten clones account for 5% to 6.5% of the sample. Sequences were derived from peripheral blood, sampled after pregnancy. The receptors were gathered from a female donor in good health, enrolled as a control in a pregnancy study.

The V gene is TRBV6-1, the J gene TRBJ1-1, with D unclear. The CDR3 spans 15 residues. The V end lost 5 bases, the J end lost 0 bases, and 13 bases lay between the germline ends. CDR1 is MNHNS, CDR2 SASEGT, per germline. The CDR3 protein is CASSFEAGVNTEAFF. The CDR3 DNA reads TGTGCCAGCAGTTTCGAGGCGGGAGTGAACACTGAAGCTTTCTTT.

The CDR3 bases are TGTGCCAGCAGTTTACGGCGGGGAGGCTACACCTTC. Translation: CASSLRRGGYTF. The chain is built from TRBV28 and TRBJ1-2; D not resolved. Per germline, CDR1 MDHEN and CDR2 SYDVKM. V was cut by 2 bases and J by 8 bases, with 9 bases left in between. The CDR3 consists of 12 residues.

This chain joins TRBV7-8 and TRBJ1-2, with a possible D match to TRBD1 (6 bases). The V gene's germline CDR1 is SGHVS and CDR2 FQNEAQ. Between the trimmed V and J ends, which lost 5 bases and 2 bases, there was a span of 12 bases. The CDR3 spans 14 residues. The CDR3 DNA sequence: TGTGCCAGCAGCCCGGACAGCCTAAACTATGGCTACACCTTC. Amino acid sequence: CASSPDSLNYGYTF. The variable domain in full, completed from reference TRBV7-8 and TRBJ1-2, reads GAGVSQSPRYKVAKRGQDVALRCDPISGHVSLFWYQQALGQGPEFLTYFQNEAQLDKSGLPSDRFFAERPEGSVSTLKIQRTQQEDSAVYLCASSPDSLNYGYTFGSGTRLTVV.

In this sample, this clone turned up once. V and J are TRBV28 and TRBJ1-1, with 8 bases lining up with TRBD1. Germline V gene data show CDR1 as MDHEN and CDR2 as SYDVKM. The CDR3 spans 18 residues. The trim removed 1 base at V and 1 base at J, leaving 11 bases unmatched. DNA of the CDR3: TGTGCCAGCAGTTTATATCCCGGAGGGACAGGAGCGAACACTGAAGCTTTCTTT. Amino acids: CASSLYPGGTGANTEAFF.

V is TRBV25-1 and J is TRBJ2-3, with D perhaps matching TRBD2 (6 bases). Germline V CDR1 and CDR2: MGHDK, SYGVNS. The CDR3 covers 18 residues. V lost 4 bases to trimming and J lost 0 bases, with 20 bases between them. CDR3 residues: CASSANRGTLPSTDTQYF. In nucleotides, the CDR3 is TGTGCCAGCAGTGCGAACCGGGGGACCCTACCTAGCACAGATACGCAGTATTTT.

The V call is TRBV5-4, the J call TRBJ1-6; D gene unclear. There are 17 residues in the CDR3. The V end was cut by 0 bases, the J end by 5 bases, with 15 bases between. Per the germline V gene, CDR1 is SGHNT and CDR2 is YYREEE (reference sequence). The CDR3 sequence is CASSLALVRQDNSPLHF. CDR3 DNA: TGTGCCAGCAGCTTGGCCCTGGTCAGGCAGGATAATTCACCCCTCCACTTT.

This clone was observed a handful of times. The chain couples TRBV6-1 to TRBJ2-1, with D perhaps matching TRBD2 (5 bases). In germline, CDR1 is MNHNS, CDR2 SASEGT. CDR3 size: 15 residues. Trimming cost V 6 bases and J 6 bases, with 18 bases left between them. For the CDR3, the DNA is TGTGCCAGCAGGAGTGAGGACGGTGCGGGCAATGAGCAGTTCTTC. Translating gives CASRSEDGAGNEQFF.

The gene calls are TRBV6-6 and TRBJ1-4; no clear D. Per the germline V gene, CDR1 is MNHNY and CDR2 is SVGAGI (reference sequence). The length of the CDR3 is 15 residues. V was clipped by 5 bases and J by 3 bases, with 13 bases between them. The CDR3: CASSPIGGSNEKLFF. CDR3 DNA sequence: TGTGCCAGCAGTCCGATAGGCGGATCTAATGAAAAACTGTTTTTT.

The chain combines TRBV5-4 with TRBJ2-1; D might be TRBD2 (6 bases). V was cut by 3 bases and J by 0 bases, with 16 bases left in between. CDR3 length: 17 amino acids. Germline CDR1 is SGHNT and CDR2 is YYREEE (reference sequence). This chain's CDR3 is CASSSVADHSSYNEQFF. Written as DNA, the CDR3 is TGTGCCAGCAGCTCGGTAGCGGACCATAGCTCCTACAATGAGCAGTTCTTC.

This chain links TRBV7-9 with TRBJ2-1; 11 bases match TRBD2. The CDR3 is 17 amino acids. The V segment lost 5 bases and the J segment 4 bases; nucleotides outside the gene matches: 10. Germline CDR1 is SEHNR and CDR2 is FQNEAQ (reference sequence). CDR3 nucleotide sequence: TGTGCCAGCAGCAAAGGACTAGCGGGTTCGATATACAATGAGCAGTTCTTC. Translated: CASSKGLAGSIYNEQFF.

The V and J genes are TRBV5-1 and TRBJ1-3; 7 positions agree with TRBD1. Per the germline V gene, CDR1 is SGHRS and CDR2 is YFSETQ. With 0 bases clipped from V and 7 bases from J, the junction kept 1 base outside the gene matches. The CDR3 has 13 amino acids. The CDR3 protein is CASSLARGNTIYF. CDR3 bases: TGCGCCAGCAGCTTGGCCAGGGGGAACACCATATATTTT.

CDR3 in amino acids: CASSLRGQGTPYEQYF. The CDR3 nucleotides read TGTGCCAGCAGCTTACGAGGACAGGGCACACCCTACGAGCAGTACTTC. The chain links TRBV7-2 to TRBJ2-7, with 8 bases that match TRBD1. V lost 2 bases and J lost 2; bases outside the gene matches: 8. In germline, CDR1 is SGHTA, CDR2 FQGNSA. The CDR3 has 16 residues.

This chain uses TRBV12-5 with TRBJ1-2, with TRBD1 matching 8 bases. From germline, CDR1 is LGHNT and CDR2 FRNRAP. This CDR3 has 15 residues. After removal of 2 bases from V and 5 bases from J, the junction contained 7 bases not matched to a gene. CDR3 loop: CASGLTAGGAYGYTF. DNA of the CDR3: TGTGCTAGTGGTTTGACGGCAGGGGGCGCTTATGGCTACACCTTC.

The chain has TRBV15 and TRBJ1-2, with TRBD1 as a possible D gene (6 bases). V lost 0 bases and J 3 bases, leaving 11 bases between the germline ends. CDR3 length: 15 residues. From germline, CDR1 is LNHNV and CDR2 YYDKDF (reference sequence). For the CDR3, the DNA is TGTGCCACCAGCAGAGAAGAAAAGGGGGACTATGGCTACACCTTC. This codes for CATSREEKGDYGYTF.

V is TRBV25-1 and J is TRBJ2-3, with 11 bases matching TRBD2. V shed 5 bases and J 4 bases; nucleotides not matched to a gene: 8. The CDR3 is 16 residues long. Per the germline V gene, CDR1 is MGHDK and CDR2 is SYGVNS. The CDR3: CASSKLAGEEADTQYF. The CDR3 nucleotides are TGTGCCAGCAGTAAACTAGCGGGAGAGGAAGCAGATACGCAGTATTTT.

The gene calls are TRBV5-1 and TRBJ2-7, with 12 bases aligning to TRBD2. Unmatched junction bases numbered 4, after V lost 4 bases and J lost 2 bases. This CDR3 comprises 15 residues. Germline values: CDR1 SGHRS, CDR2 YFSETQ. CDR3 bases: TGCGCCAGCAGCCCCCTAGCGGGAGGGACCTACGAGCAGTACTTC. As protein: CASSPLAGGTYEQYF.

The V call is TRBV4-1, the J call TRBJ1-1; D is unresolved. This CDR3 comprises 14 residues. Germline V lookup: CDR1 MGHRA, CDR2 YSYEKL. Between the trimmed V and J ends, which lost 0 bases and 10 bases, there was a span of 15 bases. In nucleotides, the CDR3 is TGCGCCAGCAGCCAAGATTCGATCTCCCTAGGAGCTTTCTTT. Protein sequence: CASSQDSISLGAFF.

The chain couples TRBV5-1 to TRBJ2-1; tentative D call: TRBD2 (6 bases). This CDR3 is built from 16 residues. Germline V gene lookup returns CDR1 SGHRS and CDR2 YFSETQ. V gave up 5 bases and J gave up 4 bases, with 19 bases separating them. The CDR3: CASRGRGGIQYNEQFF. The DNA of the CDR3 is TGCGCCAGCAGAGGCCGTGGCGGGATACAATACAATGAGCAGTTCTTC.

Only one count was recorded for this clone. CDR3 in amino acids: CASSPGTAQGHNQPQHF. The DNA for the CDR3 is TGTGCCAGCAGCCCCGGGACAGCCCAGGGGCACAATCAGCCCCAGCATTTT. V is TRBV11-1 and J is TRBJ1-5, with 7 bases that match TRBD1. In germline, CDR1 is SGHAT, CDR2 FQDESV (reference sequence). With V trimmed by 5 bases and J by 3 bases, 13 bases remained unmatched. The CDR3 consists of 17 residues.

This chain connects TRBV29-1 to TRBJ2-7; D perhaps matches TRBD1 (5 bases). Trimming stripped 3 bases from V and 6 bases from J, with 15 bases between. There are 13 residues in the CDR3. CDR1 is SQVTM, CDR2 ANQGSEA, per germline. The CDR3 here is CSVDQGGVGEQYF. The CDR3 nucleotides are TGCAGCGTTGATCAGGGTGGCGTTGGCGAGCAGTACTTC.

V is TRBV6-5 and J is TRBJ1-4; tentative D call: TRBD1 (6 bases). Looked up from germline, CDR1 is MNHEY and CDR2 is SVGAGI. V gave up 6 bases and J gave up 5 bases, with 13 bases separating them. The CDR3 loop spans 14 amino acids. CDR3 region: CASRYAGTNEKLFF. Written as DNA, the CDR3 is TGTGCCAGCAGATATGCCGGGACAAATGAAAAACTGTTTTTT.

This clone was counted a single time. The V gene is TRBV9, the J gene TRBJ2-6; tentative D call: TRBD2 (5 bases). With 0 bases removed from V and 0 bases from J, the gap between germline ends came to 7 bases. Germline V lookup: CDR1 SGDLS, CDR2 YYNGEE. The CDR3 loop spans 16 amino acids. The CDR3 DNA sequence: TGTGCCAGCAGCGTAGCACGGGGCTCTGGGGCCAACGTCCTGACTTTC. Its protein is CASSVARGSGANVLTF.

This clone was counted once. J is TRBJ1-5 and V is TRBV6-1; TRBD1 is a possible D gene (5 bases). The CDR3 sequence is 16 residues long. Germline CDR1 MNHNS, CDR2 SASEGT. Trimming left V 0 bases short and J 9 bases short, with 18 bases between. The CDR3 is CASSEASLSGGSPQHF. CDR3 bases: TGTGCCAGCAGTGAAGCTTCTCTTTCTGGGGGGTCGCCCCAGCATTTT.

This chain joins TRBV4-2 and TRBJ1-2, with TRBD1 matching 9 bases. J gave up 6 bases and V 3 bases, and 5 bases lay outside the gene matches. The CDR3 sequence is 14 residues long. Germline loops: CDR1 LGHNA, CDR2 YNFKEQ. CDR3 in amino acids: CASSQKQGANGYTF. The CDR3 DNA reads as TGTGCCAGCAGCCAGAAACAGGGGGCGAATGGCTACACCTTC.

The CDR3 loop is CASSAGLGRGVEETQYF. DNA for the CDR3: TGTGCCAGTAGTGCGGGATTGGGGAGGGGAGTGGAAGAGACCCAGTACTTC. The chain joins TRBV19 to TRBJ2-5, with 7 bases fitting TRBD2. The CDR3 loop spans 17 amino acids. Germline V CDR1 and CDR2: LNHDA, SQIVND (reference sequence). V lost 5 bases and J lost 3; bases outside the gene matches: 15. Looking up the rest from reference TRBV19 and TRBJ2-5 gives the full variable domain: DGGITQSPKYLFRKEGQNVTLSCEQNLNHDAMYWYRQDPGQGLRLIYYSQIVNDFQKGDIAEGYSVSREKKESFPLTVTSAQKNPTAFYLCASSAGLGRGVEETQYFGPGTRLLVL.

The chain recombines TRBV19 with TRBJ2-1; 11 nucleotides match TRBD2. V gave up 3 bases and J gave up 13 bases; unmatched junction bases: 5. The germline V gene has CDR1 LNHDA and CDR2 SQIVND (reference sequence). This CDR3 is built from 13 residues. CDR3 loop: CASSILAGGPQFF. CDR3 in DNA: TGTGCCAGTAGTATCCTAGCGGGAGGACCCCAGTTCTTC. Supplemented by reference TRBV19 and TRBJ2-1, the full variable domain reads DGGITQSPKYLFRKEGQNVTLSCEQNLNHDAMYWYRQDPGQGLRLIYYSQIVNDFQKGDIAEGYSVSREKKESFPLTVTSAQKNPTAFYLCASSILAGGPQFFGPGTRLTVL.

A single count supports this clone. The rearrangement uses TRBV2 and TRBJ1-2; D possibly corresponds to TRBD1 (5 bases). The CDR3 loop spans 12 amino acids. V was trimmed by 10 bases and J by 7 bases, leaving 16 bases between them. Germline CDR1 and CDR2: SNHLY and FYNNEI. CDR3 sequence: CAIKLGGSGYTF. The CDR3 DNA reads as TGTGCCATTAAGTTGGGGGGTAGTGGCTACACCTTC. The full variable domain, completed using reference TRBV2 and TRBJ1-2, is EPEVTQTPSHQVTQMGQEVILRCVPISNHLYFYWYRQILGQKVEFLVSFYNNEISEKSEIFDDQFSVERPDGSNFTLKIRSTKLEDSAMYFCAIKLGGSGYTFGSGTRLTVV.

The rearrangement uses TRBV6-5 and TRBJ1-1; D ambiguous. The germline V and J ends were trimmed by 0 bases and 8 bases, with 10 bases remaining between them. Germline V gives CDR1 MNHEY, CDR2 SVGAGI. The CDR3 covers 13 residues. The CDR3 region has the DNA TGTGCCAGCAGTTACTCGAGCGGTTTGGAAGCTTTCTTT. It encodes CASSYSSGLEAFF.

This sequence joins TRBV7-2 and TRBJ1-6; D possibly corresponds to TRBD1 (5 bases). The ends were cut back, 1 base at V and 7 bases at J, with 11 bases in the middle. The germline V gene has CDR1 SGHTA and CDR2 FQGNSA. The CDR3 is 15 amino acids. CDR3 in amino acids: CASSLDGAWNSPLHF. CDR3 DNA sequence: TGTGCCAGCAGCTTAGATGGGGCCTGGAATTCACCCCTCCACTTT.

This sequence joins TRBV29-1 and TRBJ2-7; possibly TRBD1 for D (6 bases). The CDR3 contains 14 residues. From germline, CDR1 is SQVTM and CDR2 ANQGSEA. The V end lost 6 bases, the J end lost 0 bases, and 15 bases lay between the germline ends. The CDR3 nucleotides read TGCAGCGTCAAAACATTGGACAGCTCCTACGAGCAGTACTTC. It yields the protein CSVKTLDSSYEQYF.